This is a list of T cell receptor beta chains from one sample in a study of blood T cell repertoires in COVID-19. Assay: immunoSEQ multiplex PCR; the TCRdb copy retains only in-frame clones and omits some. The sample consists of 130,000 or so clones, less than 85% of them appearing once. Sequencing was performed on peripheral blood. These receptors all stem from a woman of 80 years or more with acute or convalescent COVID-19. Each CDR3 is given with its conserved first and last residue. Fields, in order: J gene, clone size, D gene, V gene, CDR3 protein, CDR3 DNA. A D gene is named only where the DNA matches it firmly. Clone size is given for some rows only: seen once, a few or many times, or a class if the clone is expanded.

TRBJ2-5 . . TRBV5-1 CASSLVGQQETQYF TGCGCCAGCAGCTTGGTTGGTCAGCAAGAGACCCAGTACTTC
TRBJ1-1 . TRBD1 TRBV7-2 CASSQGDSTNTEAFF TGTGCCAGCAGCCAAGGGGACAGTACGAACACTGAAGCTTTCTTT
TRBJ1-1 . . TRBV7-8 CASSLAALNTEAFF TGTGCCAGCAGCTTAGCGGCATTGAACACTGAAGCTTTCTTT
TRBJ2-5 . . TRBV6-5 CASSHGGSGETQYF TGTGCCAGCAGTCATGGGGGGTCTGGAGAGACCCAGTACTTC
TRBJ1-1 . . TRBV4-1 CASSQGHRMNTEAFF TGCGCCAGCAGCCAAGGTCACAGAATGAACACTGAAGCTTTCTTT
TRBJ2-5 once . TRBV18 CASSRQGETQYF TGTGCCAGCTCACGGCAGGGAGAGACCCAGTACTTC
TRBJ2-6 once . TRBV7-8 CASSRTGNWANVLTF TGTGCCAGCAGCCGCACAGGGAACTGGGCCAACGTCCTGACTTTC
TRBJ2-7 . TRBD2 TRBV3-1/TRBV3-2 CASSQSLAGVYEQYF TGTGCCAGCAGCCAATCTCTCGCGGGGGTGTACGAGCAGTACTTC
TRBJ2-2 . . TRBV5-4 CASSERGALAGELFF TGTGCCAGCAGCGAACGGGGGGCCTTGGCCGGGGAGCTGTTTTTT
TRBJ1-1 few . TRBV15 CATSRDGGEGQKAFF TGTGCCACCAGCAGAGATGGGGGGGAGGGTCAGAAAGCTTTCTTT
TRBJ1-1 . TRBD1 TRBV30 CAWRELTTGGMNTEAFF TGTGCCTGGAGGGAATTGACGACAGGGGGCATGAACACTGAAGCTTTCTTT
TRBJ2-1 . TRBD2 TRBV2 CASSEIGRGVDEQFF TGTGCCAGCAGTGAAATAGGGCGGGGGGTGGATGAGCAGTTCTTC
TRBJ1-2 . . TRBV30 CAWRETGQLYGYTF TGTGCCTGGAGAGAAACCGGACAGTTATATGGCTACACCTTC
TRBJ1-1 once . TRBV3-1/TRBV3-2 CASSQDGLKGNSTEAFF TGTGCCAGCAGCCAAGATGGGTTGAAGGGGAATAGCACTGAAGCTTTCTTT
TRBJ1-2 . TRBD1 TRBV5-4 CASSLGQGASDRGYTF TGTGCCAGCAGCTTGGGACAGGGGGCATCGGATCGTGGCTACACCTTC
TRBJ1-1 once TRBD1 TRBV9 CASSATGTAVTEAFF TGTGCCAGCAGCGCGACCGGGACAGCGGTCACTGAAGCTTTCTTT
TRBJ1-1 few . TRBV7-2 CASSPRVREAFF TGTGCCAGCAGCCCCCGTGTTAGAGAAGCTTTCTTT
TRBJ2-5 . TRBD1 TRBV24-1 CATSDSGDRLKGTQYF TGTGCCACCAGTGATTCAGGGGACAGATTAAAGGGGACCCAGTACTTC
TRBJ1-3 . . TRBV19 CASSAGSGNTIYF TGTGCCAGTAGTGCAGGCTCTGGAAACACCATATATTTT
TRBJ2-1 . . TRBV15 CATSGSGILPYNEQFF TGTGCCACCAGCGGATCCGGGATACTCCCCTACAATGAGCAGTTCTTC
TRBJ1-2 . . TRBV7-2 CASSLAGQPAEGYTF TGTGCCAGCAGCTTAGCTGGACAGCCGGCGGAAGGCTACACCTTC
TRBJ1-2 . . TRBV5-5 CASSLRTYGYTF TGTGCCAGCAGCTTACGGACTTATGGCTACACCTTC
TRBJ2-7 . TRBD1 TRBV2 CASSPTGVSYEQYF TGTGCCAGCAGCCCCACAGGGGTTTCCTACGAGCAGTACTTC
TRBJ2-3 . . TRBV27 CASTRLETDTQYF TGTGCCAGCACCCGACTAGAAACAGATACGCAGTATTTT
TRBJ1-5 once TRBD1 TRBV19 CASSADRGDQPQHF TGTGCCAGTAGTGCGGACAGGGGAGATCAGCCCCAGCATTTT
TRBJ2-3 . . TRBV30 CAWGRGGTDTQYF TGTGCCTGGGGAAGGGGCGGCACAGATACGCAGTATTTT
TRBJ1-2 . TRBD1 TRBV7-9 CASTRTGGEGYTF TGTGCCAGCACCCGGACAGGGGGCGAAGGCTACACCTTC
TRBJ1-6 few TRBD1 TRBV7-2 CASSPNRQGTNSPLHF TGTGCCAGCAGCCCTAATAGACAGGGGACCAATTCACCCCTCCACTTT
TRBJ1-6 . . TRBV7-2 CASSQQVHNSPLHF TGTGCCAGCAGCCAACAGGTTCATAATTCACCCCTCCACTTT
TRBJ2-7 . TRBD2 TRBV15 CATSRDNKPGLAAYEQYF TGTGCCACCAGCAGAGACAATAAACCGGGACTAGCTGCCTACGAGCAGTACTTC
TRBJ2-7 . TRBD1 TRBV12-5 CASGQYGTGGAEQYF TGTGCTAGTGGCCAATACGGGACAGGGGGCGCCGAGCAGTACTTC
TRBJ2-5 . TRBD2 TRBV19 CASSKEPFAGGFIQETQYF TGTGCCAGTAGCAAGGAGCCGTTTGCGGGGGGCTTCATACAAGAGACCCAGTACTTC
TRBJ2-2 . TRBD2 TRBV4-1 CASSQDVSSGANTGELFF TGCGCCAGCAGCCAAGATGTATCTAGCGGGGCGAACACCGGGGAGCTGTTTTTT
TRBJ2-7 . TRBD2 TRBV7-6 CASSLGPTSGSSYEQYF TGTGCCAGCAGCTTAGGGCCCACTAGCGGGAGCTCCTACGAGCAGTACTTC
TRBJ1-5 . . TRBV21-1 CASSSARQGACNQPQHF TGTGCCAGCAGCAGCGCGCGACAGGGGGCTTGCAATCAGCCCCAGCATTTT
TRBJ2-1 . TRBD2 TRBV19 CASSTVAGDGRNEQFF TGTGCCAGTAGTACCGTAGCGGGAGACGGACGCAATGAGCAGTTCTTC
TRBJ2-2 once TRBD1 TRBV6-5 CASSFHRDRDTGELFF TGTGCCAGCAGTTTCCACCGGGACAGGGATACCGGGGAGCTGTTTTTT
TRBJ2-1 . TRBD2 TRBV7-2 CASRRTSGAQEQFF TGTGCCAGCAGGAGGACTAGCGGGGCTCAGGAGCAGTTCTTC
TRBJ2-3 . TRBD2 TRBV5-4 CASSLGLASTDTQYF TGTGCCAGCAGCCTGGGACTAGCGAGCACAGATACGCAGTATTTT
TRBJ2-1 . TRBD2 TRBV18 CASSRLAGAYNEQFF TGTGCCAGCTCAAGGCTAGCGGGGGCCTACAATGAGCAGTTCTTC
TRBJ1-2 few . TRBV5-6 CASSLGWQVDGYTF TGTGCCAGCAGTTTGGGGTGGCAGGTCGATGGCTACACCTTC
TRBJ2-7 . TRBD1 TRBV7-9 CASSSTTGAYEQYF TGTGCCAGCAGTTCGACTACAGGGGCCTACGAGCAGTACTTC
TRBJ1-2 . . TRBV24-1 CATSGIIVGYGYTF TGTGCCACCAGCGGGATAATTGTTGGCTATGGCTACACCTTC
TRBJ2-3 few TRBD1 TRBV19 CASSPTGGPDTQYF TGTGCCAGTAGTCCCACAGGGGGCCCAGATACGCAGTATTTT
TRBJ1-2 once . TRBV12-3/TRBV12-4 CASSFSNYGYTF TGTGCCAGCAGCTTTTCTAACTATGGCTACACCTTC
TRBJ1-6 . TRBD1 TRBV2 CASAGDRRGVSPLHF TGTGCCAGCGCCGGGGACAGGAGAGGGGTTTCACCCCTCCACTTT
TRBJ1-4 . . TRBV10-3 CAISGTVATNEKLFF TGTGCCATCAGTGGGACAGTCGCAACTAATGAAAAACTGTTTTTT
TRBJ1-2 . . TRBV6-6 CASTPKRYNYGYTF TGTGCCAGCACCCCCAAGCGCTATAACTATGGCTACACCTTC
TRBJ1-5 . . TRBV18 CASSPNARNQPQHF TGTGCCAGCTCACCAAATGCACGGAATCAGCCCCAGCATTTT
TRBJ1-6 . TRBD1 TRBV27 CASSGTGWYSPLHF TGTGCCAGCAGTGGGACAGGGTGGTATTCACCCCTCCACTTT
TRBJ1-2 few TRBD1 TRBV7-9 CASSETGGSYTF TGTGCCAGCAGCGAGACAGGGGGCAGCTACACCTTC
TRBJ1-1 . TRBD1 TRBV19 CASRWGRTGNTEAFF TGTGCCAGTAGATGGGGCCGGACAGGGAACACTGAAGCTTTCTTT
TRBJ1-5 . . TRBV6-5 CASSPGPSNQPQHF TGTGCCAGCAGCCCAGGGCCCAGCAATCAGCCCCAGCATTTT